The T cell receptor beta chain under discussion was sequenced for a study of regulatory T cells in long-lasting Graves disease. CDR3-region Arm-PCR and iRepertoire HTBI primers produced the TCR beta libraries. TCRdb called the multiplex PCR reads again in MiXCR, with one record for every CDR3 protein. The sample consists of 550,000 to 700,000 distinct CDR3 sequences, about 16% of them appearing once. Per germline, CDR1 MDHEN and CDR2 SYDVKM. This CDR3 comprises 16 residues. The V and J ends lost 5 bases and 3 bases, in that order; junction bases with no gene match: 10. Regarding time point: newly diagnosed GD, antithyroid drugs for less than 3 months. RNA isolated from PBMCs was used to make the TCR library. With regard to this clonotype: Its antigen is as yet unknown.

Whole-study findings and limits: The persistent group shared some 2,700 public clonotypes, more than the approximately 1,000 shared by new patients.

The same sample was also used in a study of T cells in Graves' hyperthyroidism and ophthalmopathy. This second study says: Diagnoses used clinical symptoms, serum thyroxine and TRAb, thyroid ultrasound and orbital computed tomography. By a 13 V-J model, ophthalmopathy was set apart from stable hyperthyroidism.

The source material was peripheral blood mononuclear cells (PBMCs), sampled at new diagnosis, from a patient treated with antithyroid drugs. This chain joins TRBV28 and TRBJ2-7; 10 bases match TRBD2. The receptor was derived from a man in his late teens or twenties with Graves disease. In DNA form, the CDR3 reads TGTGCCAGCAGTGGGAGTAGCGGGGGGCTTAACTACGAGCAGTACTTC. Translating it yields CASSGSSGGLNYEQYF.